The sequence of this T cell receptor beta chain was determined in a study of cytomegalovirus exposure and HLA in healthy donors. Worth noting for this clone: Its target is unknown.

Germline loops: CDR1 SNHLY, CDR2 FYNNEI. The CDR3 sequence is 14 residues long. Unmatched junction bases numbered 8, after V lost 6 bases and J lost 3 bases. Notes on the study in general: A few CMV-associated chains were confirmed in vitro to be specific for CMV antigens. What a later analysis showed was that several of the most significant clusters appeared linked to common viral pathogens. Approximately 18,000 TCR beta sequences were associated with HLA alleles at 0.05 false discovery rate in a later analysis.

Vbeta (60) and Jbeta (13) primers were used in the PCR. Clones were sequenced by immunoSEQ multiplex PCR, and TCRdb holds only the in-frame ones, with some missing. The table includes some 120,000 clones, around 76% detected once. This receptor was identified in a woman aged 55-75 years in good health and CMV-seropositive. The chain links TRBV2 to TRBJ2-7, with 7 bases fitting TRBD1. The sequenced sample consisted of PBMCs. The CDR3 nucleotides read TGTGCCAGCAGGAGGGACAGTAGCTACTACGAGCAGTACTTC. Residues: CASRRDSSYYEQYF.